These T cell receptor beta chains were read from a single sample in a study of T cell responses to AZD1222 COVID-19 vaccine. Measured with immunoSEQ multiplex PCR; TCRdb has only the in-frame clones, and not every one. In the table there are 150,000 to 200,000 clones, almost 90% of which are singletons. The sample was peripheral blood, taken 28 days after the second AZD1222 dose. Receptor source: an adult who received the AZD1222 COVID-19 vaccine. CDR3s include the opening cysteine and the closing phenylalanine or tryptophan. D genes are given only for firm matches. Expanded clones are given a class, and other clones once, few, many or no size at all.

clone size,V gene,J gene,D gene,CDR3 protein,CDR3 DNA
NA,TRBV5-3,TRBJ1-4,NA,CARSLATGTTNEKLFF,TGTGCCAGAAGCTTGGCGACGGGGACAACTAATGAAAAACTGTTTTTT
few,TRBV7-9,TRBJ1-2,NA,CASSLNPKVDGYTF,TGTGCCAGCAGCTTGAATCCAAAGGTGGATGGCTACACCTTC
NA,TRBV19,TRBJ2-1,TRBD1,CASGQGARSYNEQFF,TGTGCCAGTGGCCAGGGGGCACGGTCCTACAATGAGCAGTTCTTC
NA,TRBV7-2,TRBJ2-3,NA,CASSLVSDPSTDTQYF,TGTGCCAGCAGCTTAGTCTCCGACCCTAGCACAGATACGCAGTATTTT
NA,TRBV2,TRBJ1-5,TRBD1,CASGRQGASQPQHF,TGTGCCAGCGGTCGACAGGGGGCTAGTCAGCCCCAGCATTTT
once,TRBV5-5,TRBJ2-5,NA,CASSLEVLQETQYF,TGTGCCAGCAGCTTGGAAGTCCTCCAGGAGACCCAGTACTTC
NA,TRBV5-6,TRBJ2-7,TRBD1,CASSLGGQGIGEQYF,TGTGCCAGCAGCTTGGGGGGACAGGGGATCGGCGAGCAGTACTTC
NA,TRBV30,TRBJ1-2,NA,CAWSGTAYGYTF,TGTGCCTGGAGTGGGACAGCTTATGGCTACACCTTC
NA,TRBV3-1/TRBV3-2,TRBJ1-6,NA,CASSQEGSISNSPLHF,TGTGCCAGCAGCCAAGAGGGGTCGATCTCTAATTCACCCCTCCACTTT
once,TRBV18,TRBJ1-1,NA,CASSPQGLFTEAFF,TGTGCCAGCTCACCACAGGGGCTGTTCACTGAAGCTTTCTTT
NA,TRBV7-9,TRBJ2-3,NA,CASSLAGSGSDTQYF,TGTGCCAGCAGCTTAGCGGGGTCGGGTTCAGATACGCAGTATTTT
NA,TRBV5-1,TRBJ2-7,TRBD1,CASSLVQGANEQYF,TGCGCCAGCAGCTTGGTACAGGGGGCGAACGAGCAGTACTTC
NA,TRBV19,TRBJ2-3,TRBD2,CASSTLTSGGPTSTDTQYF,TGTGCCAGTAGTACTCTGACTAGCGGGGGGCCCACTAGCACAGATACGCAGTATTTT
many,TRBV21-1,TRBJ2-7,NA,CASSKQTGDYEQYF,TGTGCCAGCAGCAAGCAGACAGGGGACTACGAGCAGTACTTC
NA,TRBV7-8,TRBJ1-2,NA,CASSLFSQEEYGYTF,TGTGCCAGCAGCTTATTTAGTCAGGAAGAATATGGCTACACCTTC
NA,TRBV19,TRBJ2-5,NA,CASSTRTGDRETQYF,TGTGCCAGTAGTACCCGTACGGGGGACAGAGAGACCCAGTACTTC
NA,TRBV7-2,TRBJ1-5,NA,CASSLDQGGNQPQHF,TGTGCCAGCAGCTTAGATCAGGGTGGCAATCAGCCCCAGCATTTT
NA,TRBV5-6,TRBJ2-7,NA,CASSLDPRYEQYF,TGTGCCAGCAGCTTGGACCCCCGCTACGAGCAGTACTTC
few,TRBV6-5,TRBJ2-6,NA,CASSYHSTSGANVLTF,TGTGCCAGCAGTTACCACTCTACCTCTGGGGCCAACGTCCTGACTTTC
NA,TRBV7-9,TRBJ2-5,NA,CASTPGTYQETQYF,TGTGCCAGCACCCCCGGGACGTATCAAGAGACCCAGTACTTC
NA,TRBV5-1,TRBJ1-1,NA,CASSFQGGTEAFF,TGCGCCAGCAGCTTTCAGGGAGGCACTGAAGCTTTCTTT
NA,TRBV6-1,TRBJ1-1,TRBD1,CASSDPGQTGYSALYTEAFF,TGTGCCAGCAGTGACCCCGGCCAGACAGGGTATAGCGCATTGTACACTGAAGCTTTCTTT
NA,TRBV27,TRBJ1-5,NA,CASSLSAGYNQPQHF,TGTGCCAGCAGTTTATCGGCAGGGTACAATCAGCCCCAGCATTTT
once,TRBV7-6,TRBJ1-4,NA,CASSRSGQTNEKLFF,TGTGCCAGCAGCCGCTCAGGGCAGACTAATGAAAAACTGTTTTTT
NA,TRBV28,TRBJ2-7,NA,CASSFAVSYEQYF,TGTGCCAGCAGTTTCGCTGTCTCCTACGAGCAGTACTTC
few,TRBV7-2,TRBJ1-1,TRBD1,CASSYDRGLDTEAFF,TGTGCCAGCAGCTATGACAGGGGGCTAGACACTGAAGCTTTCTTT
NA,TRBV10-3,TRBJ1-3,TRBD1,CAISESDRVAGNTIYF,TGTGCCATCAGTGAGTCGGACAGGGTGGCTGGAAACACCATATATTTT
NA,TRBV7-3,TRBJ1-1,NA,CASSPAGGTTEAFF,TGTGCCAGCAGCCCCGCGGGGGGCACGACTGAAGCTTTCTTT
NA,TRBV19,TRBJ1-1,NA,CASRQKRNTEAFF,TGTGCCAGTAGGCAGAAGCGGAACACTGAAGCTTTCTTT
NA,TRBV7-9,TRBJ1-2,TRBD1,CASSPRSGTGSGYTF,TGTGCCAGCAGCCCGCGCTCCGGGACAGGGTCTGGCTACACCTTC
NA,TRBV6-5,TRBJ1-2,NA,CASSYSQSNNYGYTF,TGTGCCAGCAGTTACTCGCAGAGCAACAACTATGGCTACACCTTC
NA,TRBV7-2,TRBJ1-5,NA,CASSLATVQPQHF,TGTGCCAGCAGCTTAGCCACGGTTCAGCCCCAGCATTTT
NA,TRBV9,TRBJ2-2,TRBD2,CASSVLAGDAVGELFF,TGTGCCAGCAGCGTTCTAGCGGGGGATGCCGTCGGGGAGCTGTTTTTT
once,TRBV2,TRBJ1-3,NA,CASRDGRTISGNTIYF,TGTGCCAGCCGGGACGGCCGGACCATCTCTGGAAACACCATATATTTT
once,TRBV3-1/TRBV3-2,TRBJ1-2,NA,CASSRGRGYTF,TGTGCCAGCAGCCGCGGGAGAGGCTACACCTTC
NA,TRBV7-2,TRBJ1-2,NA,CASSLARDTLGYGYTF,TGTGCCAGCAGCTTAGCGCGGGACACACTAGGCTATGGCTACACCTTC
few,TRBV30,TRBJ2-6,NA,CAREEGGANVLTF,TGTGCCCGTGAGGAAGGTGGGGCCAACGTCCTGACTTTC
NA,TRBV7-2,TRBJ2-1,TRBD2,CASSLASGAYNEQFF,TGTGCCAGCAGCTTAGCTAGCGGGGCCTACAATGAGCAGTTCTTC
few,TRBV6-2/TRBV6-3,TRBJ2-7,NA,CASSYPLDKVSYEQYF,TGTGCCAGCAGTTACCCTCTGGACAAGGTGTCCTACGAGCAGTACTTC
NA,TRBV6-5,TRBJ1-2,TRBD1,CASSYDRGNYGYTF,TGTGCCAGCAGTTACGACAGGGGGAACTATGGCTACACCTTC
NA,TRBV29-1,TRBJ1-1,NA,CSTCEGWNSEAFF,TGCAGCACCTGCGAAGGGTGGAACAGTGAAGCTTTCTTT
NA,TRBV7-9,TRBJ1-1,TRBD1,CASSLPGQGSMKAFF,TGTGCCAGCAGCTTACCGGGACAGGGGTCTATGAAAGCTTTCTTT
NA,TRBV7-7,TRBJ1-5,NA,CASSRQRSWDHHQPQHF,TGTGCCAGCAGCCGTCAAAGATCGTGGGACCATCATCAGCCCCAGCATTTT
NA,TRBV4-2,TRBJ1-2,TRBD1,CASSRDRGENYGYTF,TGTGCCAGCAGCCGGGACAGGGGGGAAAACTATGGCTACACCTTC
NA,TRBV27,TRBJ1-4,TRBD1,CASSLTGGDEKLFF,TGTGCCAGCAGTTTGACAGGGGGCGATGAAAAACTGTTTTTT